Below, one T cell receptor (beta chain) is given with its context. No antigen is known for it. This sample was included in a study of intratumoral heterogeneity in liver cancer. The overall study: With a median age of approximately 66 years, most patients were men. Broader study findings: No significant regional difference in overall T cell clonality was found.

Sequenced by immunoSEQ multiplex PCR; TCRdb stores in-frame clones only, minus some. The sample yields fewer than 6,500 clones, about 71% seen once. The hepatocellular carcinoma nodule was sampled at distinct, geographically separated regions. Samples came from areas without visible necrosis or hemorrhage. Trimming cost V 3 bases and J 6 bases, with 15 bases left between them. Germline V gives CDR1 SGHTA, CDR2 FQGNSA. This CDR3 contains 15 residues. Sequencing was performed on tumor tissue, taken before any cancer treatment. The clonotype originates from a woman in her seventies with hepatocellular carcinoma. The chain employs TRBV7-2 and TRBJ2-1, with TRBD1 as a possible D gene (5 bases). DNA of the CDR3: TGTGCCAGCAGCTTCTTTTCAGGGTCGGTCAATGAGCAGTTCTTC. This codes for CASSFFSGSVNEQFF.